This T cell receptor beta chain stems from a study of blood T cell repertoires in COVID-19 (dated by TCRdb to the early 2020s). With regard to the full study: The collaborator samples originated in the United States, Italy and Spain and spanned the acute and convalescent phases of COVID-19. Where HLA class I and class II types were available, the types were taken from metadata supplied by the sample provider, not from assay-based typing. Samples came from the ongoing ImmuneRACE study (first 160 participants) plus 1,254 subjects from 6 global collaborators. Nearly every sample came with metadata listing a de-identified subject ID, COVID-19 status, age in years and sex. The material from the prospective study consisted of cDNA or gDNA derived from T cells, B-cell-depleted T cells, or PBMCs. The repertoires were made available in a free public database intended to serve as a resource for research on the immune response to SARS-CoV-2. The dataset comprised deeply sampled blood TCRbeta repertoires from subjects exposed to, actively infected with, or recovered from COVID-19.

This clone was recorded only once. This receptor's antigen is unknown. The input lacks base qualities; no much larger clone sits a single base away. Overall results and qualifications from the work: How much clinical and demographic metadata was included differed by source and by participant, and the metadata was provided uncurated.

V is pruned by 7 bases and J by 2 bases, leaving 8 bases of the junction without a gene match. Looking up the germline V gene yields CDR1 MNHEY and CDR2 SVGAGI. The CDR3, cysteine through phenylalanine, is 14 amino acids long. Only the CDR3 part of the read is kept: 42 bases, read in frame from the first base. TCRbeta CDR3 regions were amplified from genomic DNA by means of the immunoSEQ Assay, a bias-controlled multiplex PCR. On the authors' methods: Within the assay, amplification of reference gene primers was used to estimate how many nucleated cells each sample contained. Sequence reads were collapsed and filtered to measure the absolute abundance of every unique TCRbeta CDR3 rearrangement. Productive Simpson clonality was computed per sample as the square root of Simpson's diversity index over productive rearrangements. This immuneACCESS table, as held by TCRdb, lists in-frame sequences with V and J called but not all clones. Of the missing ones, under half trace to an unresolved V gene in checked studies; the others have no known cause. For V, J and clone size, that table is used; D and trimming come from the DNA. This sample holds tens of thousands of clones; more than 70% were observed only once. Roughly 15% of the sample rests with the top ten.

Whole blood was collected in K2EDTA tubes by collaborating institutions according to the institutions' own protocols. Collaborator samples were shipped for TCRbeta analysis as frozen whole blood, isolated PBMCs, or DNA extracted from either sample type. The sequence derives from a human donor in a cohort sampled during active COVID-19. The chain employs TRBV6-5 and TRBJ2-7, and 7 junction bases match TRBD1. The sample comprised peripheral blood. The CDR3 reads CASTRSTGAYEQYF. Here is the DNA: TGTGCCAGCACAAGATCCACAGGGGCCTACGAGCAGTACTTC.